These 25 T cell receptor beta chains share one sample of origin, sequenced in a study of blood T cells in healthy people across ages. A second PCR, run for about 6 to 11 cycles, used a sample-barcoded 5' primer plus a J-beta primer mix. MiXCR was run by TCRdb on the 5' RACE reads, yielding one entry per CDR3 protein. The sample includes about 1.8 million distinct CDR3 sequences, around half of them seen just once. The sample taken for sequencing was blood. The receptors stem from a woman in her thirties or forties in good health.

The gene calls are TRBV28 and TRBJ2-3, with 8 bases fitting TRBD1. Per the germline V gene, CDR1 is MDHEN and CDR2 is SYDVKM. V was clipped by 5 bases and J by 2 bases; unmatched bases: 9. The CDR3 is 16 residues long. CDR3: CASSIPQTGDTDTQYF. DNA for the CDR3: TGTGCCAGCAGTATACCCCAGACAGGGGACACAGATACGCAGTATTTT. Supplemented by reference TRBV28 and TRBJ2-3, the full variable domain reads DVKVTQSSRYLVKRTGEKVFLECVQDMDHENMFWYRQDPGLGLRLIYFSYDVKMKEKGDIPEGYSVSREKKERFSLILESASTNQTSMYLCASSIPQTGDTDTQYFGPGTRLTVL.

This chain links TRBV6-5 with TRBJ2-2, with D maybe TRBD1 (5 bases). CDR3 length equals 13 residues. V was pared by 6 bases and J by 6 bases, with 11 bases between. Per the germline V gene, CDR1 is MNHEY and CDR2 is SVGAGI. DNA of the CDR3: TGTGCCAGCAGACCTCAGGGTGCCGGGGAGCTGTTTTTT. Translated, it gives CASRPQGAGELFF.

The chain couples TRBV11-3 to TRBJ2-1, with D hard to call. V was pared by 0 bases and J by 8 bases, with 11 bases between. The CDR3 covers 14 residues. CDR1 is SGHNT, CDR2 YENEEA, per germline. The CDR3: CASSLESGEDEQFF. The CDR3 bases are TGTGCCAGCAGCTTAGAGTCTGGGGAAGATGAGCAGTTCTTC. The whole variable domain, filled in from reference TRBV11-3 and TRBJ2-1, reads EAGVVQSPRYKIIEKKQPVAFWCNPISGHNTLYWYLQNLGQGPELLIRYENEEAVDDSQLPKDRFSAERLKGVDSTLKIQPAELGDSAVYLCASSLESGEDEQFFGPGTRLTVL.

CDR3 amino acids: CASSQVVGRGQGWETQYF. The CDR3 bases are TGTGCCAGCAGCCAAGTGGTTGGCCGGGGACAGGGATGGGAGACCCAGTACTTC. The chain recombines TRBV3-1 with TRBJ2-5, with 9 bases fitting TRBD1. This CDR3 region has 18 residues. Germline V gene sequence: CDR1 LGHDT, CDR2 YNNKEL (reference sequence). The V gene end was trimmed by 1 base and the J gene end by 5 bases; junction bases not matched to a gene: 14.

The chain uses TRBV29-1 and TRBJ2-3, with a tentative D call TRBD1 (6 bases). In germline, CDR1 is SQVTM, CDR2 ANQGSEA. The CDR3 spans 13 residues. Trimming removed 4 bases from V and 2 bases from J, with 10 bases in between. Here the CDR3 DNA reads TGCAGCGTTGGGACAGTAAACACAGATACGCAGTATTTT. Translated, it gives CSVGTVNTDTQYF.

This chain uses TRBV20-1 with TRBJ2-6; 9 nucleotides align to TRBD1. Germline CDR1 is DFQATT and CDR2 is SNEGSKA (reference sequence). The CDR3 sequence is 17 residues long. J lost 0 bases, V lost 8 bases, and 11 bases had no gene match. CDR3 in amino acids: CSMRTGAPSSGANVLTF. DNA of the CDR3: TGCAGTATGCGGACAGGGGCCCCGAGCTCTGGGGCCAACGTCCTGACTTTC.

The genes are TRBV6-5 and TRBJ2-7, with D possibly TRBD1 on 6 matching bases. The CDR3 totals 14 residues. Trimming pared 7 bases from V and 4 bases from J, leaving 17 bases between. Germline lookup yields CDR1 MNHEY and CDR2 SVGAGI. CDR3 nucleotides: TGTGCCAGCAATTCGGGACAACTAGGATACGAGCAGTACTTC. Protein sequence: CASNSGQLGYEQYF.

This chain joins TRBV20-1 and TRBJ1-2; TRBD1 matches at 7 bases. The CDR3 covers 16 residues. CDR1 and CDR2 (germline): DFQATT, SNEGSKA (reference sequence). V gave up 0 bases and J gave up 0 bases; unmatched junction bases: 7. In nucleotides, the CDR3 is TGCAGTGCTAGAGATAGAGGGGGCACGTCTAACTATGGCTACACCTTC. Its translation: CSARDRGGTSNYGYTF.

This clonotype was picked up a small number of times. V is TRBV10-1 and J is TRBJ2-1; either TRBD1 or TRBD2 may supply D (5 bases each). The CDR3 length is 16 residues. Trimming removed 0 bases at V and 7 bases at J, with 16 bases between. Germline CDR1 and CDR2: WNHNN and SYGVQD (reference sequence). The CDR3 DNA reads TGCGCCAGCAGTGAGTCAGAGGGGCCCCTTTCGAATGAGCAGTTCTTC. Translation gives CASSESEGPLSNEQFF.

The chain links TRBV9 to TRBJ1-1; TRBD1 is a possible D gene (5 bases). The germline V gene encodes CDR1 SGDLS and CDR2 YYNGEE. V shed 4 bases and J shed 1 base, with 11 bases lying between them. There are 14 residues in the CDR3. The CDR3 sequence is CASSLHQGNTEAFF. The CDR3 DNA is TGTGCCAGCAGCCTTCACCAGGGGAACACTGAAGCTTTCTTT. The full variable domain, completed using reference TRBV9 and TRBJ1-1, is DSGVTQTPKHLITATGQRVTLRCSPRSGDLSVYWYQQSLDQGLQFLIQYYNGEERAKGNILERFSAQQFPDLHSELNLSSLELGDSALYFCASSLHQGNTEAFFGQGTRLTVV.

This clonotype turned up a few times. The V gene is TRBV6-2 or TRBV6-3, the J gene TRBJ2-3; 8 positions agree with TRBD1. J was trimmed by 0 bases and V by 6 bases; bases with no gene match: 17. CDR3 length equals 19 residues. Germline CDR1 MNHEY, CDR2 SVGEGT. The CDR3: CASRTRQGQTLSSTDTQYF. The CDR3, as DNA: TGTGCCAGCAGGACTAGACAGGGGCAAACCTTGTCTAGCACAGATACGCAGTATTTT.

A few counts support this clonotype. The chain carries TRBV5-1 and TRBJ2-4; 7 bases match TRBD1. Germline trimming cut 0 bases from V and 8 bases from J; bases unmatched to any gene: 8. Germline V gene data show CDR1 as SGHRS and CDR2 as YFSETQ. This CDR3 has 15 amino acids. The chain's CDR3 is CASSLGQGGPDIQYF. As DNA, the CDR3 is TGCGCCAGCAGCTTGGGGCAAGGGGGCCCTGACATTCAGTACTTC.

The V call is TRBV2, the J call TRBJ2-6; D might be TRBD1 (5 bases). This CDR3 comprises 15 residues. The germline V gene has CDR1 SNHLY and CDR2 FYNNEI. V was shortened by 6 bases and J by 2 bases, with 11 bases between the two germline ends. CDR3: CASRERQTGANVLTF. The CDR3 DNA reads as TGTGCCAGCAGAGAAAGACAGACTGGGGCCAACGTCCTGACTTTC. Full variable domain (missing parts from reference TRBV2 and TRBJ2-6): EPEVTQTPSHQVTQMGQEVILRCVPISNHLYFYWYRQILGQKVEFLVSFYNNEISEKSEIFDDQFSVERPDGSNFTLKIRSTKLEDSAMYFCASRERQTGANVLTFGAGSRLTVL.

The gene calls are TRBV28 and TRBJ2-3; TRBD1 might be the D (6 bases). This CDR3 contains 12 residues. Germline CDR1 is MDHEN and CDR2 is SYDVKM. The V and J ends lost 10 bases and 6 bases respectively, with 14 bases between them. The CDR3 DNA follows: TGTGCCACCAATACACAGGGTGATACGCAGTATTTT. Its protein product is CATNTQGDTQYF.

The rearrangement links TRBV7-2 to TRBJ1-2; D is unclear. Trimming took 5 bases from V and 5 from J, leaving 12 bases between them. Germline V CDR1 and CDR2: SGHTA, FQGNSA. The CDR3 sequence is 13 residues long. CDR3 sequence (DNA): TGTGCCAGCAGCCCCCCGAGGGAGTATGGCTACACCTTC. Protein product: CASSPPREYGYTF. Full variable domain (missing parts from reference TRBV7-2 and TRBJ1-2): GAGVSQSPSNKVTEKGKDVELRCDPISGHTALYWYRQSLGQGLEFLIYFQGNSAPDKSGLPSDRFSAERTGGSVSTLTIQRTQQEDSAVYLCASSPPREYGYTFGSGTRLTVV.

V is TRBV7-2 and J is TRBJ1-4, with D tentatively TRBD1 (5 bases). Trimming shortened V by 4 bases and J by 5 bases, and 8 bases separated the two germline ends. Germline loops: CDR1 SGHTA, CDR2 FQGNSA. The CDR3 runs to 13 residues. CDR3 sequence reads: CASSSHRNEKLFF. DNA of the CDR3: TGTGCCAGCAGCTCCCACAGGAATGAAAAACTGTTTTTT.

On this clonotype itself: This may stem from a read error, because a much larger clone lies one nucleotide away. The rearrangement links TRBV7-9 to TRBJ1-2, with unresolved D. CDR1 and CDR2 from the germline V gene are SEHNR and FQNEAQ (reference sequence). This CDR3 is built from 12 residues. CDR3 DNA: TGTTCCAGCAGCCCGACCGACTATGGCTACACCTTC. It codes for CSSSPTDYGYTF.

This rearrangement joins TRBV5-1 to TRBJ2-3, with a weak D call TRBD2 (5 bases). Germline CDR1 and CDR2: SGHRS and YFSETQ. V was cut by 3 bases and J by 4 bases, with 9 bases left in between. The CDR3 is made up of 13 amino acids. The chain's CDR3 is CASSSAGSDTQYF. Here the CDR3 DNA reads TGCGCCAGCAGCTCGGCGGGTTCAGATACGCAGTATTTT.

This clonotype has just a few counts. The J gene is TRBJ2-3, the V gene TRBV12-3 or TRBV12-4, with 12 bases matching TRBD2. The CDR3 extends over 15 amino acids. The V gene end was trimmed by 6 bases and the J gene end by 6 bases; junction bases not matched to a gene: 7. The CDR3 region is CASSRTSGVLDTQYF. For the CDR3, the DNA is TGTGCCAGCAGCCGGACTAGCGGGGTTCTCGATACGCAGTATTTT.

The chain joins TRBV7-9 to TRBJ2-6; possibly TRBD1 for D (6 bases). Germline assignment: CDR1 SEHNR and CDR2 FQNEAQ (reference sequence). The CDR3 consists of 15 residues. Trimming took 5 bases from V and 3 from J, leaving 11 bases between them. The CDR3 region is CASSNTGLGANVLTF. In nucleotides, the CDR3 is TGTGCCAGCAGCAACACAGGGCTTGGGGCCAACGTCCTGACTTTC.

The V gene is TRBV15, the J gene TRBJ1-2; 8 bases are a match to TRBD1. CDR1 LNHNV and CDR2 YYDKDF come from the germline V gene (reference sequence). The CDR3 has 14 residues. V lost 8 bases and J lost 8; bases outside the gene matches: 13. CDR3 sequence: CATYTNAQGAGYTF. CDR3 bases: TGTGCCACCTATACGAACGCGCAGGGGGCCGGCTACACCTTC. The variable domain in full, with the rest retrieved from reference TRBV15 and TRBJ1-2, is DAMVIQNPRYQVTQFGKPVTLSCSQTLNHNVMYWYQQKSSQAPKLLFHYYDKDFNNEADTPDNFQSRRPNTSFCFLDIRSPGLGDTAMYLCATYTNAQGAGYTFGSGTRLTVV.

The chain joins TRBV6-5 to TRBJ2-7; a weak D match, TRBD1 (5 bases). The germline V and J ends were trimmed by 6 bases and 2 bases, with 20 bases remaining between them. CDR1 and CDR2 from the germline V gene are MNHEY and SVGAGI. The CDR3 sequence is 16 residues long. The CDR3 DNA reads as TGTGCCAGCAGCCCCCTCGAGGCAGGGATTACCTACGAGCAGTACTTC. The encoded protein is CASSPLEAGITYEQYF.

The CDR3 DNA sequence: TGTGCCCCCAAACGTCCCTCGGGGGGCTTCTCCTACGAGCAGTACTTC. This sequence encodes CAPKRPSGGFSYEQYF. This chain connects TRBV28 to TRBJ2-7, with a possible D match to TRBD2 (7 bases). There are 16 residues in the CDR3. V lost 11 bases, J lost 0 bases, and 23 bases lay in between. Germline lookup yields CDR1 MDHEN and CDR2 SYDVKM.

This rearrangement joins TRBV7-2 to TRBJ1-2; D perhaps matches TRBD1 (6 bases). In germline, CDR1 is SGHTA, CDR2 FQGNSA. The CDR3 is 14 residues long. Trimming shortened V by 2 bases and J by 8 bases, and 15 bases separated the two germline ends. The CDR3 is CASSLTGGPWGYTF. The CDR3 DNA follows: TGTGCCAGCAGCTTAACCGGGGGGCCATGGGGCTACACCTTC.

This clonotype was recorded once. V is TRBV13 and J is TRBJ1-4; 8 nucleotides match TRBD1. With 5 bases clipped from V and 6 bases from J, the junction kept 11 bases outside the gene matches. CDR3 length: 16 amino acids. Germline loops: CDR1 PRHDT, CDR2 FYEKMQ (reference sequence). Written as DNA, the CDR3 is TGTGCCAGCAGCCGGAGGACAGGGATGAGGGATGAAAAACTGTTTTTT. This codes for CASSRRTGMRDEKLFF.